These 23 T cell receptor beta chains were sequenced from one sample in a study of early T cells in non-severe SARS-CoV-2 infection. TCRdb re-derived calls from the 5' RACE reads in MiXCR, one entry per CDR3 protein. The sample yields 65,000 to 90,000 distinct CDR3 sequences, approximately 12% seen once. Sequenced: whole blood. These receptors were collected from an adult who was a healthcare worker with PCR-confirmed SARS-CoV-2 infection or an uninfected control (not recorded which).

This clonotype was observed a handful of times. The V and J genes are TRBV20-1 and TRBJ1-2; 7 nucleotides line up with TRBD1. V lost 5 bases and J lost 4; bases outside the gene matches: 7. This CDR3 spans 13 amino acids. Germline CDR1 is DFQATT and CDR2 is SNEGSKA (reference sequence). The CDR3 is CSAGLEGAYGYTF. CDR3 DNA: TGCAGTGCTGGGTTGGAGGGGGCCTATGGCTACACCTTC.

In this sample, this clonotype turned up a few times. This chain links TRBV30 with TRBJ1-1; D not resolved. The CDR3 has 12 amino acids. Trimming removed 2 bases from V and 7 bases from J, with 11 bases in between. Germline V lookup: CDR1 GTSNPN, CDR2 SVGIG (reference sequence). The CDR3 is CAWSLTKSEAFF. CDR3 nucleotide sequence: TGTGCCTGGAGTTTAACGAAAAGTGAAGCTTTCTTT.

This clonotype was observed at least ten times. The chain links TRBV12-3 or TRBV12-4 to TRBJ2-2, with 8 bases matching TRBD1. CDR3 length: 16 amino acids. The ends lost 5 bases at V and 4 bases at J; junction bases unmatched: 9. The CDR3 reads CASSPWTGLGTGELFF. The CDR3 DNA is TGTGCCAGCAGTCCCTGGACAGGGTTGGGCACCGGGGAGCTGTTTTTT.

This clonotype was seen many times. The chain has TRBV20-1 and TRBJ2-5; D unclear. V dropped 1 base and J dropped 5 bases, with 14 bases sitting between them. The CDR3 spans 14 residues. Looked up from germline, CDR1 is DFQATT and CDR2 is SNEGSKA (reference sequence). The CDR3 loop reads CSARGVGRAETQYF. DNA for the CDR3: TGCAGTGCTAGAGGAGTCGGTCGGGCCGAGACCCAGTACTTC.

This chain's CDR3 is CASSLSGRRDTQYF. In DNA, the CDR3 is TGTGCCAGCAGTTTAAGCGGTAGGAGAGATACGCAGTATTTT. V usage is TRBV12-3 or TRBV12-4 and J usage is TRBJ2-3; tentative D call: TRBD2 (5 bases). This CDR3 has 14 residues. Trimming shortened V by 2 bases and J by 5 bases, and 11 bases separated the two germline ends.

Ten or more counts support this clonotype. The V gene is TRBV7-9, the J gene TRBJ1-1; D is perhaps TRBD1 (5 bases). The CDR3 spans 15 residues. Germline V gene data show CDR1 as SEHNR and CDR2 as FQNEAQ (reference sequence). V lost 1 base to trimming and J lost 5 bases, with 14 bases between them. The CDR3 DNA follows: TGTGCCAGCAGCTTAGTTGTGGCCCGGGGGACTGAAGCTTTCTTT. Amino acids: CASSLVVARGTEAFF.

This clonotype has ten or more counts. The chain employs TRBV10-3 and TRBJ2-7; D uncertain. The CDR3 loop spans 13 amino acids. Trimming removed 2 bases from V and 6 bases from J, with 11 bases in between. Germline V gene sequence: CDR1 ENHRY, CDR2 SYGVKD. DNA of the CDR3: TGTGCCATCAGTGAGAGGGAACTAAGCGAGCAGTACTTC. This encodes CAISERELSEQYF.

The chain combines TRBV10-3 with TRBJ2-7; no firm D call. This CDR3 has 12 residues. Trimming left V 0 bases short and J 5 bases short, with 5 bases between. Germline V CDR1 and CDR2: ENHRY, SYGVKD. The DNA for the CDR3 is TGTGCCATCAGTGAGTCCCTTGACGAGCAGTACTTC. Amino acid sequence: CAISESLDEQYF.

This chain joins TRBV5-5 and TRBJ2-1, with TRBD1 identical over 9 bases. V lost 4 bases and J lost 4; bases outside the gene matches: 9. This CDR3 has 16 amino acids. CDR1 is SGHKS, CDR2 YYEKEE, per germline (reference sequence). CDR3 DNA: TGTGCCAGCAGCCCAGTCCGAGGACAGGGGTACAATGAGCAGTTCTTC. It is translated as CASSPVRGQGYNEQFF.

This clonotype has at least ten counts. The chain is built from TRBV5-1 and TRBJ1-2; D gene unclear. The CDR3 is made up of 11 amino acids. The V end was cut by 4 bases, the J end by 8 bases, with 9 bases between. Germline V gene data show CDR1 as SGHRS and CDR2 as YFSETQ. In DNA form, the CDR3 reads TGCGCCAGCAGCGGGTTCCAGGGCTACACCTTC. Translated, it gives CASSGFQGYTF.

This clonotype was seen ten or more times. The rearrangement joins TRBV5-1 to TRBJ1-1, with 11 bases fitting TRBD1. Per the germline V gene, CDR1 is SGHRS and CDR2 is YFSETQ. The CDR3 length is 17 residues. J lost 1 base, V lost 0 bases, and 5 bases had no gene match. This chain's CDR3 is CASSLADRGRRNTEAFF. The CDR3 nucleotides read TGCGCCAGCAGCTTGGCGGACAGGGGGCGCCGGAACACTGAAGCTTTCTTT. Using reference TRBV5-1 and TRBJ1-1 for the parts outside the CDR3, the full variable domain is KAGVTQTPRYLIKTRGQQVTLSCSPISGHRSVSWYQQTPGQGLQFLFEYFSETQRNKGNFPGRFSGRQFSNSRSEMNVSTLELGDSALYLCASSLADRGRRNTEAFFGQGTRLTVV.

The CDR3 coding sequence is TGTGCCAGCAGTCAACGGGGGACCCCTTCCCCCGGGGAGCTGTTTTTT. This encodes CASSQRGTPSPGELFF. The rearrangement links TRBV27 to TRBJ2-2, with a weak D call TRBD2 (6 bases). Germline V lookup: CDR1 MNHEY, CDR2 SMNVEV (reference sequence). The CDR3 totals 16 residues. Trimming shortened V by 5 bases and J by 6 bases, and 19 bases separated the two germline ends.

This clonotype came up a few times. The chain couples TRBV2 to TRBJ1-5; the D gene is possibly TRBD1 (6 bases). This CDR3 contains 15 residues. Germline CDR1 and CDR2: SNHLY and FYNNEI. Trimming shortened V by 1 base and J by 2 bases, and 9 bases separated the two germline ends. The CDR3 sequence: CASSEVSGGNQPQHF. CDR3 DNA: TGTGCCAGCAGTGAAGTCTCAGGGGGCAATCAGCCCCAGCATTTT.

The sample holds a few counts of this clonotype. The chain carries TRBV30 and TRBJ1-1; D is unresolved. The germline V gene has CDR1 GTSNPN and CDR2 SVGIG (reference sequence). V gave up 2 bases and J gave up 1 base, with 11 bases separating them. The CDR3 has 14 residues. CDR3 residues: CAWSQGIQNTEAFF. DNA of the CDR3: TGTGCCTGGAGTCAAGGGATCCAGAACACTGAAGCTTTCTTT.

The rearrangement joins TRBV5-1 to TRBJ2-3; D is undetermined. The V gene's germline CDR1 is SGHRS and CDR2 YFSETQ. CDR3 length equals 12 residues. The germline V and J ends were trimmed by 5 bases and 3 bases, with 7 bases remaining between them. As DNA, the CDR3 is TGCGCCAGCAGGGTAGGGACAGATACGCAGTATTTT. Translation: CASRVGTDTQYF.

The chain joins TRBV18 to TRBJ1-5; tentative D call: TRBD1 (6 bases). The CDR3 sequence is 13 residues long. Germline CDR1 and CDR2: KGHSH and LQKENI. V was clipped by 6 bases and J by 7 bases, with 13 bases between them. The CDR3 protein is CASSLDRTQPQHF. The CDR3 DNA sequence: TGTGCCAGCTCGCTGGACAGAACGCAGCCCCAGCATTTT.

The J gene is TRBJ2-7, the V gene TRBV4-2; a weak D match, TRBD2 (6 bases). Germline V CDR1 and CDR2: LGHNA, YNFKEQ. This CDR3 contains 16 residues. V was clipped by 1 base and J by 4 bases, with 17 bases between them. The CDR3 DNA sequence: TGTGCCAGCAGCCAAGCAGGGCGGGACCCTTTTTACGAGCAGTACTTC. Translating it yields CASSQAGRDPFYEQYF.

This clonotype appeared many times. Without the conserved terminal phenylalanine or tryptophan, this CDR3 likely stems from a read error. It is unclear where the CDR3 begins or ends on the DNA, so no DNA is shown, and the CDR3 is as TCRdb lists it. The chain combines TRBV7-9 with TRBJ2-7; the table's D call, TRBD1, has no DNA check behind it. The CDR3 numbers 8 amino acids, ends counted. Germline V lookup: CDR1 SEHNR, CDR2 FQNEAQ (reference sequence). This chain's CDR3 is CASSCPAD.

The V and J genes are TRBV12-3 or TRBV12-4 and TRBJ1-1; D remains unclear. CDR3 size: 14 residues. V was shortened by 3 bases and J by 1 base, with 9 bases between the two germline ends. As DNA, the CDR3 is TGTGCCAGCAGTTTTCTCGTCCCGAACACTGAAGCTTTCTTT. As protein: CASSFLVPNTEAFF.

J is TRBJ2-7 and V is TRBV20-1, with 10 bases matching TRBD2. CDR3 length: 14 residues. V lost 1 base and J lost 2; bases outside the gene matches: 2. Germline V gene sequence: CDR1 DFQATT, CDR2 SNEGSKA (reference sequence). DNA for the CDR3: TGCAGTGCTAGAGGGACTAGCGGAACCTACGAGCAGTACTTC. Translating it yields CSARGTSGTYEQYF.

The sample holds a few counts of this clonotype. The chain couples TRBV12-3 or TRBV12-4 to TRBJ2-2; D perhaps matches TRBD1 (5 bases). The V end was cut by 3 bases, the J end by 4 bases, with 15 bases between. This CDR3 comprises 16 residues. The CDR3 loop reads CASSFFSSRATGELFF. The CDR3 DNA reads as TGTGCCAGCAGTTTTTTCTCCTCCAGGGCCACCGGGGAGCTGTTTTTT.

A note on this clonotype: Sequence at one end of the junction differs from germline and may be a read error. The CDR3 DNA reads TGTGTCAGCAAACGAACAGGGGGTGGTGGCAAAAACATTCAGTACTTC. Amino acid sequence: CVSKRTGGGGKNIQYF. The chain couples TRBV27 to TRBJ2-4; TRBD1 matches 8 bases. Germline V lookup: CDR1 MNHEY, CDR2 SMNVEV (reference sequence). The CDR3 is 16 amino acids.

The chain links TRBV20-1 to TRBJ2-7, with 10 positions matching TRBD1. This CDR3 contains 12 residues. After removal of 5 bases from V and 5 bases from J, the junction contained 3 bases not matched to a gene. The germline gives CDR1 DFQATT, CDR2 SNEGSKA (reference sequence). The CDR3 spells CSALGTGDEQYF. CDR3 DNA: TGCAGTGCTTTGGGGACAGGGGACGAGCAGTACTTC.